This paragraph covers one T cell receptor beta chain sequence. This entry is derived from a study of blood T cell repertoires in COVID-19. Cohort allocation depended upon clinical history that participants reported. Germline assignment: CDR1 KGHDR and CDR2 SFDVKD. This CDR3 has 15 residues. Trimming removed 4 bases from V and 5 bases from J, with 16 bases in between. Methods used by the authors: Quantification of nucleated cells was approximated via reference gene primer amplification. Produced via immunoSEQ multiplex PCR; TCRdb's table is partial and in-frame only. V, J and clone size are taken as reported in that table, and D and trimming were inferred from the DNA itself. The sample lists about 220,000 clones; roughly four fifths were seen once.

The chain combines TRBV24-1 with TRBJ2-5; perhaps TRBD1 as D (6 bases). Material for sequencing was PBMCs or T cells enriched from blood (not recorded which). This receptor was identified in a woman aged 40 to 55 with acute COVID-19. CDR3 loop: CATSERRGPRETQYF. The CDR3 bases are TGTGCCACCAGTGAGCGCAGGGGTCCAAGGGAGACCCAGTACTTC.